This T cell receptor beta chain was documented in a study of blood T cell repertoires in COVID-19. Individuals drawn from 24 US areas were roughly 18 to 95 years old. Germline V gives CDR1 SGHVS, CDR2 FNYEAQ. Trimming took 1 base from V and 6 from J, leaving 9 bases between them. The length of the CDR3 is 13 residues. Here immunoSEQ multiplex PCR was the method, and the copy in TCRdb shows in-frame clones only, minus some. The sample holds around 340,000 clones, 88% seen once. This clonotype was sampled from a woman aged 25 to 45 who had been exposed to COVID-19. Source material: PBMCs or T cells enriched from blood (not recorded which). V gene TRBV7-6 combines with J gene TRBJ2-5; D may be TRBD2 (5 bases). CDR3 sequence (DNA): TGTGCCAGCAGCTTAGGAGGGCGGAAGACCCAGTACTTC. This gives the protein CASSLGGRKTQYF.